Each of the 14 T cell receptor beta chains below was sequenced from the same sample in a study of T cell responses to AZD1222 COVID-19 vaccine. Generated by immunoSEQ multiplex PCR, the TCRdb table keeps only in-frame clones and is missing some. The table includes about 170,000 clones, approximately 88% detected once. The sequences come from peripheral blood, collected 28 days after the second AZD1222 dose. The receptors derive from an adult who received the AZD1222 COVID-19 vaccine.

The chain uses TRBV11-2 and TRBJ1-5; 7 bases match TRBD1. This CDR3 is built from 14 residues. Germline assignment: CDR1 SGHAT and CDR2 FQNNGV. Trimming took 4 bases from V and 4 from J; bases not matched to a gene: 4. This chain's CDR3 is CASSWQGGNQPQHF. The CDR3, as DNA: TGTGCCAGCAGCTGGCAGGGGGGGAATCAGCCCCAGCATTTT.

This sequence joins TRBV6-5 and TRBJ1-2; 7 bases match TRBD1. With 3 bases clipped from V and 4 bases from J, the junction kept 11 bases outside the gene matches. The V gene's germline CDR1 is MNHEY and CDR2 SVGAGI. CDR3 length: 16 amino acids. The CDR3 here is CASSYIRDRPTYGYTF. In DNA form, the CDR3 reads TGTGCCAGCAGTTATATTAGGGACAGACCTACCTATGGCTACACCTTC.

The chain uses TRBV4-1 and TRBJ1-6, with TRBD1 matching 7 bases. Germline-derived CDR1 and CDR2 are MGHRA and YSYEKL. With 7 bases clipped from V and 7 bases from J, the junction kept 10 bases outside the gene matches. The CDR3 loop spans 15 amino acids. The CDR3 DNA reads as TGCGCCAGCACCGTGGGGGACAGAAGAAATTCACCCCTCCACTTT. This translates into CASTVGDRRNSPLHF.

V gene TRBV5-1 combines with J gene TRBJ2-3, with TRBD2 as a possible D gene (6 bases). In germline, CDR1 is SGHRS, CDR2 YFSETQ. V gave up 4 bases and J gave up 3 bases, with 15 bases separating them. The CDR3 covers 15 residues. The CDR3 region is CASSVSGVRTDTQYF. Here the CDR3 DNA reads TGCGCCAGCAGCGTCTCGGGGGTGAGGACAGATACGCAGTATTTT.

The chain joins TRBV5-5 to TRBJ2-7, with D uncertain. Germline assignment: CDR1 SGHKS and CDR2 YYEKEE (reference sequence). V was shortened by 0 bases and J by 4 bases, with 14 bases between the two germline ends. The CDR3 consists of 15 residues. The CDR3 DNA follows: TGTGCCAGCAGCTTGGGCAGGCGGCGTCCGTACGAGCAGTACTTC. This gives the protein CASSLGRRRPYEQYF.

The gene calls are TRBV18 and TRBJ2-7; 8 nucleotides agree with TRBD2. Per the germline V gene, CDR1 is KGHSH and CDR2 is LQKENI. There are 15 residues in the CDR3. Trimming at V came to 2 bases and at J to 3 bases, leaving 6 bases not matched to a gene. This chain's CDR3 is CASSPKSGRLYEQYF. The CDR3 DNA follows: TGTGCCAGCTCACCAAAAAGCGGGAGACTCTACGAGCAGTACTTC.

The gene calls are TRBV10-1 and TRBJ1-2; possibly TRBD1 for D (5 bases). Germline-derived CDR1 and CDR2 are WNHNN and SYGVQD (reference sequence). With 5 bases removed from V and 8 bases from J, the gap between germline ends came to 15 bases. CDR3 size: 13 residues. CDR3 loop: CASSQQGTNGYTF. As DNA, the CDR3 is TGCGCCAGCAGTCAGCAGGGTACAAACGGCTACACCTTC.

V usage is TRBV7-6 and J usage is TRBJ2-1; 9 nucleotides agree with TRBD1. Trimming removed 1 base from V and 12 bases from J; junction bases left unmatched: 4. Germline loops: CDR1 SGHVS, CDR2 FNYEAQ. The CDR3 spans 13 residues. In DNA form, the CDR3 reads TGTGCCAGCAGCTTAGGGGACAGGGAAAGGCAGTTCTTC. Amino acid sequence: CASSLGDRERQFF.

A single count supports this clone. The V gene is TRBV19, the J gene TRBJ1-5; D is perhaps TRBD1 (6 bases). The germline V and J ends were trimmed by 9 bases and 0 bases, with 15 bases remaining between them. Per the germline V gene, CDR1 is LNHDA and CDR2 is SQIVND (reference sequence). The CDR3 covers 15 residues. The CDR3, as DNA: TGTGCCAGCACTACAGGGCCGTATAGCAATCAGCCCCAGCATTTT. Its translation: CASTTGPYSNQPQHF.

The chain joins TRBV3-1 (or the pseudogene TRBV3-2) to TRBJ1-3; D uncertain. Germline V CDR1 and CDR2: LGHDT, YNNKEL (reference sequence). The CDR3 has 13 amino acids. V was clipped by 6 bases and J by 0 bases, with 6 bases between them. The DNA of the CDR3 is TGTGCCAGCAGGCGGAGCTCTGGAAACACCATATATTTT. Protein sequence: CASRRSSGNTIYF.

This chain connects TRBV12-5 to TRBJ2-1; D unclear. The CDR3 contains 16 residues. In germline, CDR1 is LGHNT, CDR2 FRNRAP. Deletions cut 5 bases from V and 6 bases from J, with 20 bases between. The CDR3 is CASGKPGKTSGNEQFF. In nucleotides, the CDR3 is TGTGCTAGTGGTAAGCCGGGCAAAACCTCCGGCAATGAGCAGTTCTTC.

This chain links TRBV2 with TRBJ2-1; TRBD2 aligns across 12 bases. Germline values: CDR1 SNHLY, CDR2 FYNNEI. Trimming cost V 4 bases and J 10 bases; bases outside gene matches: 2. This CDR3 comprises 13 residues. The CDR3: CASSGLAGGEQFF. The CDR3 region has the DNA TGTGCCAGCAGTGGCCTAGCGGGGGGGGAGCAGTTCTTC.

There are a few counts of this clone. The chain uses TRBV5-5 and TRBJ2-1; weak D call: TRBD1 (5 bases). Germline CDR1 and CDR2: SGHKS and YYEKEE (reference sequence). This CDR3 is built from 18 residues. V lost 4 bases to trimming and J lost 0 bases, with 20 bases between them. The CDR3 coding sequence is TGTGCCAGCAGCGCATCCGTGGGAAGGGGTACCTCCTACAATGAGCAGTTCTTC. Protein sequence: CASSASVGRGTSYNEQFF.

The V and J genes are TRBV19 and TRBJ1-1; possible D gene TRBD1, 5 bases. This CDR3 is 13 amino acids long. Deletions cut 7 bases from V and 6 bases from J, with 15 bases between. Germline CDR1 reads LNHDA; CDR2 reads SQIVND (reference sequence). The CDR3 loop is CASNQGTVPEAFF. The DNA for the CDR3 is TGTGCCAGTAACCAAGGGACGGTTCCTGAAGCTTTCTTT.